What follows is one TCR beta chain and its context. What it binds is not known. This sample stems from a study of shared clonotypes between healthy human individuals. General study findings and limits: When naive CD4 clonotypes were compared across several donors, 5% to 5.5% were shared. Naive subsets generally had larger estimated richness than memory subsets. Rarefaction exposed incomplete sorted-subset sequencing despite large depth.

Cells designated naive CD8 were CD45RO-negative and were positively selected for CCR7, with terminally differentiated effector memory CD45RA+ cells excluded. V shed 7 bases, J shed 5 bases, and the junction held 11 bases outside the gene matches. There are 14 residues in the CDR3. Germline values: CDR1 MNHEY, CDR2 SMNVEV (reference sequence). Here immunoSEQ multiplex PCR was the method, and the copy in TCRdb shows in-frame clones only, minus some. The repertoire includes about 820,000 clones, about 91% of them detected once, and under 30% sits in the top ten. The gene calls are TRBV27 and TRBJ2-7, with 7 bases that match TRBD2. The sequencing input was naive CD8+ T cells sorted from blood. This clonotype was obtained from a man aged 25-45 years in good health. Here the CDR3 DNA reads TGTGCCAGCAACGTATTCGGACTAGTTCACGAGCAGTACTTC. It is translated as CASNVFGLVHEQYF.